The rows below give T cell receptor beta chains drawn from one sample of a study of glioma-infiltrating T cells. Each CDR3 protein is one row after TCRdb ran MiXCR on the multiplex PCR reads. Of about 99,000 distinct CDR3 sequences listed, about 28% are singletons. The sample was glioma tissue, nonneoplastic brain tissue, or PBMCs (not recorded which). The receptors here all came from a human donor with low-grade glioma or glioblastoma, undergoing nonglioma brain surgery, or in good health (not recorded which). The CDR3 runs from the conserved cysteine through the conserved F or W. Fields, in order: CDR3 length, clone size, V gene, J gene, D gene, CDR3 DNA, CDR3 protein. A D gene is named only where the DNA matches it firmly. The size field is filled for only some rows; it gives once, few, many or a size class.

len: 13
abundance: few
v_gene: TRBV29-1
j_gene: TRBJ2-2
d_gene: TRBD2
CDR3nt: TGCAGCGCTAGCGGATCGAACACCGGGGAGCTGTTTTTT
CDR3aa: CSASGSNTGELFF

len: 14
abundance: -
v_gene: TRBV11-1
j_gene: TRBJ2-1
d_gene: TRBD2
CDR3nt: TGTGCCAGCAGCACGAGGACTAGCGGGAATGAGCAGTTCTTC
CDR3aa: CASSTRTSGNEQFF

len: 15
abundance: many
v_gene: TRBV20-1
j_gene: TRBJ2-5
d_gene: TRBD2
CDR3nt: TGCAGTGCTAGCACCGGGGGGGGGAGGGAGGAGACCCAGTACTTC
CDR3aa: CSASTGGGREETQYF

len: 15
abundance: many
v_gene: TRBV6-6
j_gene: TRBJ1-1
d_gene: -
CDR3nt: TGTGCCAGCAGTTACTCGCCTGAGGTACGGACTGAAGCTTTCTTT
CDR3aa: CASSYSPEVRTEAFF

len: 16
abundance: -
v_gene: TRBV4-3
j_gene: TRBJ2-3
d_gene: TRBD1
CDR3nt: TGCGCCAGCATCCAGGGACAGGGGCTTAGCACAGATACGCAGTATTTT
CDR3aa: CASIQGQGLSTDTQYF

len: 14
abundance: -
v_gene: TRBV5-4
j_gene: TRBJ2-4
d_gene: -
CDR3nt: TGTGCCAGCAGCTTAATTGCTAGCAAAAACATTCAGTACTTC
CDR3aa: CASSLIASKNIQYF

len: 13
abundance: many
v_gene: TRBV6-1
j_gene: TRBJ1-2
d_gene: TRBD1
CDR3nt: TGTGCCAGCCGGGACAGGAGACACTATGGCTACACCTTC
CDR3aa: CASRDRRHYGYTF

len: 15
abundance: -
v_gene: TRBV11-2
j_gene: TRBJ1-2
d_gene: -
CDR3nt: TGTGCCAGCAGCTTAGAACCAGCAGGGAAGTATGGCTACACCTTC
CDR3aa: CASSLEPAGKYGYTF

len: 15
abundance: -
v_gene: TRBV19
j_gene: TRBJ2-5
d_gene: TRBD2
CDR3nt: TGTGCCAGTAGTATCGGGGCGGGGGGGCGAGAGACCCAGTACTTC
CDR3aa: CASSIGAGGRETQYF

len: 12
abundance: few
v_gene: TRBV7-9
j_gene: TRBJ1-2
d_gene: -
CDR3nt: TGTGCCAGCAGCGCTCAAGACTATGGCTACACCTTC
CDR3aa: CASSAQDYGYTF

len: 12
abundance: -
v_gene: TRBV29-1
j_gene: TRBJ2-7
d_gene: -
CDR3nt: TGCAGAGTTATCCTCTCAGCCTACGAGCAGTACTTC
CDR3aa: CRVILSAYEQYF

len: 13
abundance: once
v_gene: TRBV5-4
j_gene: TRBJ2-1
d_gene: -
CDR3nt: TGTGCCAGCAGTCCGGTGGGGGGCGATGAGCAGTTCTTC
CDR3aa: CASSPVGGDEQFF

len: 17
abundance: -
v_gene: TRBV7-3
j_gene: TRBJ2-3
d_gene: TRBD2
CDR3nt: TGTGCCAGCAGCCCCCGGCAGCGGGGGCCCCCCCCCAATACGCAGTATTTT
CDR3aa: CASSPRQRGPPPNTQYF

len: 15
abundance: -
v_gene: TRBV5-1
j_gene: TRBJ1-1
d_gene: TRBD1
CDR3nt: TGCGCCAGCAGCCCCGGACAGGGCGGACGCACTGAAGCTTTCTTT
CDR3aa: CASSPGQGGRTEAFF

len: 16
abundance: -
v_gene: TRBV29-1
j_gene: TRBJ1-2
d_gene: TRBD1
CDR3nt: TGCAGCGTTGAAGATAGGGGGACAGGTTGGCATGAGGGCTACGCCTTC
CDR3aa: CSVEDRGTGWHEGYAF

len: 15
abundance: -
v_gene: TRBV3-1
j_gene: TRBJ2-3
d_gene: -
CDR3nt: TGTGCCAGCAGCCAAGATATGGGCCTAAGGATAACGCAGTATTTT
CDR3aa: CASSQDMGLRITQYF

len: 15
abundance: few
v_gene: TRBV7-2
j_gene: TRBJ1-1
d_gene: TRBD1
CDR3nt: TGTGCCAGCAGCGCGTACAGGGGGGCGAACACTGAAGCTTTCTTT
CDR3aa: CASSAYRGANTEAFF

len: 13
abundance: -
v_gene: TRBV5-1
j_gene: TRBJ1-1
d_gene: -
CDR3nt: TGCGCCAGCAGTGAGGGGGTTAGGTCTGAAGCTTTCTTT
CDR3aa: CASSEGVRSEAFF

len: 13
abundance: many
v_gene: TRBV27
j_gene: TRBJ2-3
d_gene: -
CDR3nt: TGTGCCAGCAGGCGCAGTAACGCAGATACGCAGTATTTT
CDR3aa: CASRRSNADTQYF

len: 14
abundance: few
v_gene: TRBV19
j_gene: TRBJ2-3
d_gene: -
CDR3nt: TGTGCCAGTCAGCAAGGACAGAGCACAGATACGCAGTATTTT
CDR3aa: CASQQGQSTDTQYF

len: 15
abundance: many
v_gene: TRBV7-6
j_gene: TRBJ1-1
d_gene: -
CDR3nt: TGTGCCAGCAGCATTGGAGGGGACCTGCACACTGAAGCTTTCTTT
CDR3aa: CASSIGGDLHTEAFF

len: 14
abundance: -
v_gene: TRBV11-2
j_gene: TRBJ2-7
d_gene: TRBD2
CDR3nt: TGTGCCAGCAGCCCGGGGCTAGCGGGGCTCTTTTGGTACTTC
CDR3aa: CASSPGLAGLFWYF

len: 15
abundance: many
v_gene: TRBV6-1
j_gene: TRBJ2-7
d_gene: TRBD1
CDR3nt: TGTGCCAGCAGTCCCGGGACAGGGAGCTCCTACGAGCAGTACTTC
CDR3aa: CASSPGTGSSYEQYF

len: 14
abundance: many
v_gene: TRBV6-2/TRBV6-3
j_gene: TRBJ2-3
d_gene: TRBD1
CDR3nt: TGTGCCAGCAGTTCAAATACAGGGGCAGATACGCAGTATTTT
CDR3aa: CASSSNTGADTQYF